These 8 T cell receptor beta chains came from one sample sequenced in a study of blood T cell repertoires in COVID-19. The table came from immunoSEQ multiplex PCR; TCRdb's copy has only in-frame clones and leaves some out. The profile shows about 120,000 clones, 87% of them singletons. Sequenced material: peripheral blood. Receptors were obtained from a woman between 70 and 85 years old with acute or convalescent COVID-19.

The chain joins TRBV9 to TRBJ1-4; TRBD1 might be the D (6 bases). Germline V gene data show CDR1 as SGDLS and CDR2 as YYNGEE. Trimming left V 3 bases short and J 4 bases short, with 16 bases between. The CDR3 totals 16 residues. CDR3 protein: CASSAAPQGLNEKLFF. In DNA form, the CDR3 reads TGTGCCAGCAGCGCGGCGCCACAGGGTCTTAATGAAAAACTGTTTTTT.

The CDR3 DNA reads as TGTGCCAGCAGCCTGGGAGGCAACAATCAGCCCCAGCATTTT. It codes for CASSLGGNNQPQHF. V is TRBV14 and J is TRBJ1-5; D remains unclear. This CDR3 contains 14 residues. Per the germline V gene, CDR1 is SGHDN and CDR2 is FVKESK. V lost 4 bases and J 3 bases, leaving 10 bases between the germline ends.

This clone was seen only once. V usage is TRBV6-5 and J usage is TRBJ1-6, with 11 bases aligning to TRBD1. The germline gives CDR1 MNHEY, CDR2 SVGAGI. Germline trimming cut 6 bases from V and 9 bases from J; bases unmatched to any gene: 1. The CDR3 length is 13 residues. The CDR3: CASRGTGGSPLHF. In nucleotides, the CDR3 is TGTGCCAGCAGAGGGACAGGGGGTTCACCCCTCCACTTT.

V is TRBV7-2 and J is TRBJ1-6; D possibly corresponds to TRBD1 (5 bases). CDR3 length: 15 residues. CDR1 is SGHTA and CDR2 is FQGNSA in the germline V gene. V gave up 5 bases and J gave up 7 bases, with 15 bases separating them. CDR3 protein: CASSPRSRGNSPLHF. The CDR3 nucleotides are TGTGCCAGCAGCCCCCGGAGCCGGGGGAATTCACCCCTCCACTTT.

The V gene is TRBV18, the J gene TRBJ1-5; 10 bases map to TRBD1. The CDR3 is made up of 15 amino acids. Unmatched junction bases numbered 2, after V lost 3 bases and J lost 3 bases. Looked up from germline, CDR1 is KGHSH and CDR2 is LQKENI. The CDR3 DNA follows: TGTGCCAGCTCACCTGGACAGGGGGACAATCAGCCCCAGCATTTT. Translated: CASSPGQGDNQPQHF.

J is TRBJ2-2 and V is TRBV30; D gene uncertain. The CDR3 is 15 amino acids. The V end lost 0 bases, the J end lost 5 bases, and 13 bases lay between the germline ends. CDR1 is GTSNPN, CDR2 SVGIG, per germline (reference sequence). CDR3 sequence (DNA): TGTGCCTGGAGTGTTCAGGTCGTGGAAACCGGGGAGCTGTTTTTT. As protein: CAWSVQVVETGELFF. Full variable domain (remainder filled in from reference TRBV30 and TRBJ2-2): SQTIHQWPATLVQPVGSPLSLECTVEGTSNPNLYWYRQAAGRGLQLLFYSVGIGQISSEVPQNLSASRPQDRQFILSSKKLLLSDSGFYLCAWSVQVVETGELFFGEGSRLTVL.

The J gene is TRBJ2-7, the V gene TRBV7-6; perhaps TRBD2 as D (6 bases). Germline CDR1 is SGHVS and CDR2 is FNYEAQ. Trimming removed 1 base at V and 6 bases at J, with 10 bases between. This CDR3 is 13 amino acids long. The CDR3 loop is CASSLETGSEQYF. CDR3 DNA sequence: TGTGCCAGCAGCTTAGAAACCGGGAGCGAGCAGTACTTC. The full variable domain, rest sourced from reference TRBV7-6 and TRBJ2-7, is GAGVSQSPRYKVTKRGQDVALRCDPISGHVSLYWYRQALGQGPEFLTYFNYEAQQDKSGLPNDRFSAERPEGSISTLTIQRTEQRDSAMYRCASSLETGSEQYFGPGTRLTVT.

This clone appeared a single time. The chain recombines TRBV6-5 with TRBJ1-1, with D possibly TRBD1 on 5 matching bases. Germline V gives CDR1 MNHEY, CDR2 SVGAGI. V was cut by 6 bases and J by 6 bases, with 14 bases left in between. The CDR3 has 13 residues. This chain's CDR3 is CASSVRVVSEAFF. In nucleotides, the CDR3 is TGTGCCAGCAGCGTCAGGGTTGTATCTGAAGCTTTCTTT.